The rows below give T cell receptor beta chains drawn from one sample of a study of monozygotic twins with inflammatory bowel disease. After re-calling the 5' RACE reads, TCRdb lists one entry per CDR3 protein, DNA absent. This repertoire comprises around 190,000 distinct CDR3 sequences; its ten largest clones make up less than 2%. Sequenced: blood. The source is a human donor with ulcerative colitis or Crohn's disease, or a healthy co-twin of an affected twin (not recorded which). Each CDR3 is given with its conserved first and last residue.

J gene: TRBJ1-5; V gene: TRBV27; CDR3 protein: CASSLQTGGGNQPQHF
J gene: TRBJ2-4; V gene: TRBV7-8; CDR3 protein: CASSLSGGPENIQYF
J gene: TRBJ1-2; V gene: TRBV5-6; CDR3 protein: CASRSWWDRGVYTF
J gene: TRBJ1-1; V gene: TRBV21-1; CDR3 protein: CASSTLGGASTEAFF
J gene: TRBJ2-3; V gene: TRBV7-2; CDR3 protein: CASSLEGPPDTQYF
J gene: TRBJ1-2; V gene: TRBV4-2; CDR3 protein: CASSLSNNRRGRGGYTF
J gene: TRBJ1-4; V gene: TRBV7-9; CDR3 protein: CASGWGTTNEKLFF
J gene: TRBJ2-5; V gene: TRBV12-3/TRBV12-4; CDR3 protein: CASSREVSDAETQYF
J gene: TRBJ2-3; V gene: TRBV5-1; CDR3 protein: CASSLGLVEDTQYF
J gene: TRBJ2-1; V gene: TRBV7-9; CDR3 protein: CASSPSGTGSPEQFF
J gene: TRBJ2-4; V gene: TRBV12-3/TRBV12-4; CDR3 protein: CASRLGQGKNIQYF
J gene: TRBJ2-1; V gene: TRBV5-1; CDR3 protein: CASSLNSVSYNEQFF
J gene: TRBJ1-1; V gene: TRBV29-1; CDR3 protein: CSVGVSTEAFF
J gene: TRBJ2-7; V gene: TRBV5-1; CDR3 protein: CASSSTRTPEYEQYF
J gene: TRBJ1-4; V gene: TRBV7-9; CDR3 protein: CASSDTGATEKLFF
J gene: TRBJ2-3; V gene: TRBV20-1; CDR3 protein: CSATGLAGTTDTQYF
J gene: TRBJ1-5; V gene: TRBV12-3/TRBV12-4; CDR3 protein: CASSLPHQPQHF
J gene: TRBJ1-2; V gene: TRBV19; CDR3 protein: CASSALGAGYTF
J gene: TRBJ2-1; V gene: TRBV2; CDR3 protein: CASSERSRGDEQFF
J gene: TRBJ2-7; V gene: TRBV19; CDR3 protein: CASSKAGPYEQYF
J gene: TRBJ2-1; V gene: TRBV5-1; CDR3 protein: CASRPLASSYNEQFF
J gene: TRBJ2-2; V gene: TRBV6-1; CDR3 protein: CASNRDLNTGELFF
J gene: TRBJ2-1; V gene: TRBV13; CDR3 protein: CASSLVGLAGKNEQFF
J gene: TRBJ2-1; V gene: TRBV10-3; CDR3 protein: CAISEESNEQFF
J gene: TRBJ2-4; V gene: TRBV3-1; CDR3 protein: CASSRAGTIGNFQYF
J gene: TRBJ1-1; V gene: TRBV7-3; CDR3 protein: CASTLDRNTEAFF
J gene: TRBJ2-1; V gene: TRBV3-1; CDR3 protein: CASSQRLAGGIYNEQFF
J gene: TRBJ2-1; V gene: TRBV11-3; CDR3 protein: CASSLGQDEQFF
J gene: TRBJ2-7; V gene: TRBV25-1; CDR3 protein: CASSAWGRETYEQYF
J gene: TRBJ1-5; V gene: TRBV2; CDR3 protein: CASSEPLRDKNQPQHF
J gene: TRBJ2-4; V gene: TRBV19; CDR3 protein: CASSQGANIQYF
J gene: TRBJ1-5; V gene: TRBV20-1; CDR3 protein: CSARSARLRGNQPQHF
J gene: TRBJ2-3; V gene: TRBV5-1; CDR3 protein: CASSPGLNVDTQYF
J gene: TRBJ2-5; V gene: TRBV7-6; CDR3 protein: CASVGQGQTQYF
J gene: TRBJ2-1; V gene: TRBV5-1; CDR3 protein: CASSGWTGVDGFAYNEQFF